The 3 T cell receptor beta chains in this list originate from one sample, sequenced in a study of blood T cell repertoires in COVID-19. Produced via immunoSEQ multiplex PCR; TCRdb's table is partial and in-frame only. Of 150,000 to 200,000 clones in the sample, 80% to 90% were seen once. The sequenced sample consisted of peripheral blood. The source is a woman aged 55 to 70 with COVID-19, enrolled during active disease.

The chain uses TRBV5-6 and TRBJ2-1; D not certain. The V end lost 3 bases, the J end lost 6 bases, and 4 bases lay between the germline ends. Germline loops: CDR1 SGHDT, CDR2 YYEEEE. CDR3 length equals 11 residues. In DNA, the CDR3 is TGTGCCAGCAGCTCTAGCAATGAGCAGTTCTTC. Translation gives CASSSSNEQFF.

The chain has TRBV7-2 and TRBJ2-1; 9 bases map to TRBD2. The CDR3 loop spans 16 amino acids. Germline trimming cut 5 bases from V and 5 bases from J; bases unmatched to any gene: 10. Germline V gene sequence: CDR1 SGHTA, CDR2 FQGNSA. CDR3 amino acids: CASSRELAGFNNEQFF. The CDR3, as DNA: TGTGCCAGCAGCCGGGAGCTAGCGGGGTTCAACAATGAGCAGTTCTTC. The whole variable domain, filled in from reference TRBV7-2 and TRBJ2-1, reads GAGVSQSPSNKVTEKGKDVELRCDPISGHTALYWYRQSLGQGLEFLIYFQGNSAPDKSGLPSDRFSAERTGGSVSTLTIQRTQQEDSAVYLCASSRELAGFNNEQFFGPGTRLTVL.

V and J are TRBV7-6 and TRBJ1-5; D gene unclear. Germline V CDR1 and CDR2: SGHVS, FNYEAQ. V was pared by 1 base and J by 3 bases, with 10 bases between. The CDR3 sequence is 15 residues long. The CDR3 DNA reads TGTGCCAGCAGCTTAGGGAGTGAATTCAATCAGCCCCAGCATTTT. It translates to CASSLGSEFNQPQHF.